What follows are 14 T cell receptor beta chains derived from one specimen sequenced in a study of CD8+CD57+ T cells in acquired aplastic anemia. Genomic DNA was employed as the template in profiling TCR beta VDJ and CDR3. TCRdb passed the reads through MiXCR, listing each CDR3 protein once. The repertoire has fewer than 250,000 distinct CDR3 sequences, around 43% of them found once; the top ten carry over 7.5%. CD8+CD57+ cell expansion had been shown by flow cytometry in patients chosen for sequencing. The sequenced sample was sorted CD4+, CD8+, or CD8+CD57+ T cells (not recorded which) from PBMCs. Every receptor here comes from a human donor with aplastic anemia.

This clonotype was observed once. At one end the junction does not follow the germline gene, possibly because of a read error. V usage is TRBV19 and J usage is TRBJ1-2; weak D call: TRBD1 (5 bases). The CDR3 spans 11 residues. CDR1 is LNHDA and CDR2 is SQIVND in the germline V gene (reference sequence). CDR3: CASSYGAEYSF. In DNA, the CDR3 is TGTGCCAGCAGTTACGGGGCAGAATACTCCTTC.

The table lists this clonotype with many counts. This chain links TRBV20-1 with TRBJ2-7; a weak D match, TRBD1 (6 bases). Trimming cost V 3 bases and J 3 bases, with 12 bases left between them. CDR1 is DFQATT and CDR2 is SNEGSKA in the germline V gene (reference sequence). This CDR3 comprises 13 residues. The CDR3 here is CSARTGHNYEQYF. CDR3 nucleotides: TGCAGTGCTAGGACGGGACATAACTACGAGCAGTACTTC.

The chain carries TRBV10-2 and TRBJ2-1; 9 bases are shared with TRBD2. The germline V gene encodes CDR1 WSHSY and CDR2 SAAADI. J lost 2 bases, V lost 7 bases, and 0 bases had no gene match. The CDR3 runs 13 residues. CDR3 in amino acids: CASTSGAYNEQFF. For the CDR3, the DNA is TGCGCCAGCACTAGCGGGGCCTACAATGAGCAGTTCTTC.

Ten or more counts support this clonotype. This chain joins TRBV5-5 and TRBJ1-1; 12 bases are shared with TRBD1. The junction had 7 bases not matched to a gene; V was cut back by 4 bases and J by 0 bases. Germline V gene sequence: CDR1 SGHKS, CDR2 YYEKEE (reference sequence). This CDR3 is 17 amino acids long. This CDR3 is CASSIRDRGLMNTEAFF. CDR3 nucleotide sequence: TGTGCCAGCAGCATCCGGGACAGGGGGCTCATGAACACTGAAGCTTTCTTT. Combining the CDR3 with reference TRBV5-5 and TRBJ1-1 gives the whole variable domain DAGVTQSPTHLIKTRGQQVTLRCSPISGHKSVSWYQQVLGQGPQFIFQYYEKEERGRGNFPDRFSARQFPNYSSELNVNALLLGDSALYLCASSIRDRGLMNTEAFFGQGTRLTVV.

This clonotype occurred many times. J is TRBJ1-2 and V is TRBV7-9, with TRBD1 matching over 12 bases. The V gene's germline CDR1 is SEHNR and CDR2 FQNEAQ (reference sequence). V gave up 3 bases and J gave up 5 bases; unmatched junction bases: 7. This CDR3 has 16 residues. CDR3 nucleotides: TGTGCCAGCAGCTTGCTTCGGGACAGGGGGCCATATGGCTACACCTTC. Translating it yields CASSLLRDRGPYGYTF.

The J gene is TRBJ2-3, the V gene TRBV7-9, with TRBD2 as a possible D gene (6 bases). With 1 base removed from V and 3 bases from J, the gap between germline ends came to 8 bases. Looked up from germline, CDR1 is SEHNR and CDR2 is FQNEAQ (reference sequence). The CDR3 is made up of 14 amino acids. DNA of the CDR3: TGTGCCAGCAGCTTAGGGCTAGCGACAGATACGCAGTATTTT. Protein product: CASSLGLATDTQYF. The full variable domain, rest sourced from reference TRBV7-9 and TRBJ2-3, is DTGVSQNPRHKITKRGQNVTFRCDPISEHNRLYWYRQTLGQGPEFLTYFQNEAQLEKSRLLSDRFSAERPKGSFSTLEIQRTEQGDSAMYLCASSLGLATDTQYFGPGTRLTVL.

This clonotype was counted a single time. The chain recombines TRBV20-1 with TRBJ1-2; 9 nucleotides match TRBD1. J was trimmed by 4 bases and V by 6 bases; bases with no gene match: 6. The germline CDR1 and CDR2 sequences are DFQATT and SNEGSKA (reference sequence). CDR3 length: 13 residues. CDR3 sequence reads: CSAYTGGSYGYTF. CDR3 nucleotide sequence: TGCAGTGCGTACACAGGGGGCTCCTATGGCTACACCTTC.

This clonotype was counted at least ten times. The chain is built from TRBV29-1 and TRBJ2-1; D is ambiguous. V lost 2 bases and J 3 bases, leaving 17 bases between the germline ends. This CDR3 comprises 16 residues. Germline V gene lookup returns CDR1 SQVTM and CDR2 ANQGSEA. In nucleotides, the CDR3 is TGCAGCGTTGAATTCCTCCGAGAACGAGACTACAATGAGCAGTTCTTC. This encodes CSVEFLRERDYNEQFF.

Here the CDR3 reads CASSESSGKNTGELFF. For the CDR3, the DNA is TGTGCCAGCAGTGAATCTAGCGGGAAGAACACCGGGGAGCTGTTTTTT. The chain links TRBV25-1 to TRBJ2-2; 9 nucleotides match TRBD2. The CDR3 sequence is 16 residues long. CDR1 is MGHDK and CDR2 is SYGVNS in the germline V gene. Trimming cost V 1 base and J 1 base; bases outside gene matches: 1.

This clonotype was counted a few times. A much bigger clone sits one base away, suggesting this may be a read error. The chain combines TRBV20-1 with TRBJ1-1; a weak D match, TRBD1 (5 bases). The CDR3 is made up of 13 amino acids. CDR1 is DFQATT and CDR2 is SNEGSKA in the germline V gene (reference sequence). Trimming cost V 0 bases and J 6 bases, with 11 bases left between them. As DNA, the CDR3 is TGCAGTGCTAGAGATCCCAAAGGGGCTGAAGCTTTCTTT. This gives the protein CSARDPKGAEAFF.

The rearrangement joins TRBV6-1 to TRBJ2-3, with D possibly matching TRBD2 (6 bases). The V and J ends lost 2 bases and 6 bases respectively, with 9 bases between them. Germline values: CDR1 MNHNS, CDR2 SASEGT. The CDR3 runs 13 residues. The CDR3 DNA reads TGTGCCAGCAGTGAACGGCTAGCGGATACGCAGTATTTT. This gives the protein CASSERLADTQYF.

This clonotype was seen many times. The rearrangement joins TRBV14 to TRBJ1-6, with a weak D call TRBD1 (6 bases). This CDR3 spans 16 amino acids. The germline gives CDR1 SGHDN, CDR2 FVKESK. The V end was cut by 4 bases, the J end by 7 bases, with 17 bases between. CDR3 in DNA: TGTGCCAGCAGCCTTCGGACAGTTAAACGCAATTCACCCCTCCACTTT. This gives the protein CASSLRTVKRNSPLHF. Based on the CDR3 plus reference TRBV14 and TRBJ1-6, the full variable domain is EAGVTQFPSHSVIEKGQTVTLRCDPISGHDNLYWYRRVMGKEIKFLLHFVKESKQDESGMPNNRFLAERTGGTYSTLKVQPAELEDSGVYFCASSLRTVKRNSPLHFGNGTRLTVT.

The V and J genes are TRBV29-1 and TRBJ2-2, with no clear D. The CDR3 contains 14 residues. CDR1 SQVTM and CDR2 ANQGSEA come from the germline V gene. Trimming stripped 3 bases from V and 0 bases from J, with 8 bases between. The CDR3 spells CSVEFYANTGELFF. CDR3 nucleotide sequence: TGCAGCGTTGAGTTTTACGCGAACACCGGGGAGCTGTTTTTT.

At least ten counts were recorded for this clonotype. The chain couples TRBV12-3 or TRBV12-4 to TRBJ2-1; no clear D. The CDR3 totals 15 residues. V gave up 0 bases and J gave up 2 bases, with 8 bases separating them. CDR3 loop: CASSLAGETYNEQFF. CDR3 nucleotides: TGTGCCAGCAGTTTAGCCGGCGAGACCTACAATGAGCAGTTCTTC.